This T cell receptor (beta chain) came from a study of blood T cell repertoires in COVID-19. Study-level background: Sites in the United States, Italy and Spain provided acute and convalescent COVID-19 samples.

The assay was immunoSEQ multiplex PCR, and TCRdb's table has in-frame clones only and misses some. The table shows over 70,000 clones, with approximately 78% occurring only once. Germline V lookup: CDR1 KGHSH, CDR2 LQKENI. This CDR3 has 16 amino acids. The ends lost 3 bases at V and 3 bases at J; junction bases unmatched: 8. Material: peripheral blood. The source of this sequence is a man aged 55 to 69 with acute or convalescent COVID-19. The rearrangement joins TRBV18 to TRBJ1-2; 9 positions match TRBD1. The CDR3 spells CASSPGADRGDYGYTF. CDR3 DNA sequence: TGTGCCAGCTCACCCGGGGCTGACAGGGGGGACTATGGCTACACCTTC.